This section outlines one T cell receptor (beta chain) sequence together with its context. This CDR3 is built from 14 residues. With V trimmed by 0 bases and J by 4 bases, 2 bases remained unmatched. Germline-derived CDR1 and CDR2 are SQVTM and ANQGSEA. These data originate in a study of blood T cell repertoires in COVID-19. Study in general: The United States, Italy and Spain provided the acute and convalescent COVID-19 samples. Sample material is recorded as cDNA or gDNA derived from T cells, B-cell-depleted T cells, or PBMCs.

Libraries were prepared by immunoSEQ multiplex PCR; TCRdb keeps only in-frame clonotypes and omits some of them. The sample carries some 400,000 clones, more than 80% recorded once. Individuals drawn from 24 US areas were about 18 to 89 years old. The genes are TRBV29-1 and TRBJ1-2, with 10 bases fitting TRBD1. This TCR was recovered from a man aged 30 to 39 who had recovered from COVID-19. The sample consisted of PBMCs or T cells enriched from blood (not recorded which). CDR3 nucleotide sequence: TGCAGCGTTGAAGATCGACAGGGGGCCTATGGCTACACCTTC. Encoded protein: CSVEDRQGAYGYTF.